The sample holds many counts of the clone carrying this T cell receptor (beta chain). Its antigen is as yet unknown. The data were obtained in a study of T-cell memory formation after mild COVID-19. A single record per CDR3 protein comes from TCRdb applying MiXCR to the 5' RACE reads. In the table there are some 440,000 distinct CDR3 sequences, around 25% of which are singletons. V was pared by 5 bases and J by 5 bases, with 8 bases between. The CDR3 is made up of 12 amino acids. CDR1 and CDR2 (germline): SGHRS, YFSETQ. Study-level points and caveats: Proof of SARS-CoV-2 specificity was absent for the second-wave clones that crested on day 37. Researchers report contracting CD4+ clones mostly in CM and EM, with CD8+ clones in EMRA.

The chain employs TRBV5-1 and TRBJ2-1; maybe TRBD2 (5 bases). The receptor was isolated from an adult woman who had mild COVID-19 (a few samples of this study predate the infection). Cell type and time point are not known. Source material: PBMCs or a T cell subset sorted from them (not recorded which). CDR3 sequence reads: CASRRGNNEQFF. Here the CDR3 DNA reads TGCGCCAGCAGGAGAGGGAACAATGAGCAGTTCTTC.